This T cell receptor (beta chain) was sequenced for a study of OX40 agonist ivuxolimab in advanced cancers. CDR1 and CDR2 from the germline V gene are LNHDA and SQIVND (reference sequence). Unmatched junction bases numbered 9, after V lost 5 bases and J lost 4 bases. CDR3 length: 15 residues. This table comes from immunoSEQ multiplex PCR, and its TCRdb copy is limited to in-frame clones, with some not included. The sample gives tens of thousands of clones, about 89% of which show up once; approximately 18% is in the top ten. The chain recombines TRBV19 with TRBJ2-7; 9 positions match TRBD1. This clonotype was obtained from an adult with an advanced solid tumor such as melanoma, head and neck, liver or kidney cancer. Sequences were derived from CD4+ or CD8+ T cells sorted from blood, sampled in a trial of the OX40 agonist ivuxolimab. CDR3 bases: TGTGCCAGTAGTTCCGCACAGGGGGCATATTACGAGCAGTACTTC. Protein: CASSSAQGAYYEQYF. The entire variable domain, with the rest obtained from reference TRBV19 and TRBJ2-7, is as follows: DGGITQSPKYLFRKEGQNVTLSCEQNLNHDAMYWYRQDPGQGLRLIYYSQIVNDFQKGDIAEGYSVSREKKESFPLTVTSAQKNPTAFYLCASSSAQGAYYEQYFGPGTRLTVT.